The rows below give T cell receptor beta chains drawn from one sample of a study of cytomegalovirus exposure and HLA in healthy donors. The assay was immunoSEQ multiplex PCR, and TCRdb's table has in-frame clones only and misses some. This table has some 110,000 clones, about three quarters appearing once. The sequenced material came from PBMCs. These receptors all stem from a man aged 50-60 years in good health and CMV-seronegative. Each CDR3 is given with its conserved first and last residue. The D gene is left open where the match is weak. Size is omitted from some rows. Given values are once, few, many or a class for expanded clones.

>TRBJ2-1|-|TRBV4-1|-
TGCGCCAGCCGGAGGGGGCCTTCCCGCGATGAGCAGTTCTTC
CASRRGPSRDEQFF
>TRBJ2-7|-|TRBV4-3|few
TGCGCCAGCAGCCAAGATCGACAAAGCTCCTACGAGCAGTACTTC
CASSQDRQSSYEQYF
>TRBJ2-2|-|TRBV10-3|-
TGTGCCATCTCCAGGACGGGAAACACCGGGGAGCTGTTTTTT
CAISRTGNTGELFF
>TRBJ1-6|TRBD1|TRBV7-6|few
TGTGCCAGCAGCCCTAGGTACTTGGCAGGGGGTAATTCACCCCTCCACTTT
CASSPRYLAGGNSPLHF
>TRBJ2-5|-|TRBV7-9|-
TGTGCCAGCAGCTTAGGTGTTGGGACTGAAGAGACCCAGTACTTC
CASSLGVGTEETQYF
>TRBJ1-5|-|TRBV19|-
TGTGCCAGTAGTATCACCCGCGCGGGTCGACGAAATAGCAATCAGCCCCAGCATTTT
CASSITRAGRRNSNQPQHF
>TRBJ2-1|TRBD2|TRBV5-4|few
TGTGCCAGCAGCTTGGGGATGACGGGAGGACCCGACAATGAGCAGTTCTTC
CASSLGMTGGPDNEQFF
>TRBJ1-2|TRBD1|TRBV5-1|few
TGCGCCAGCAGCCCGAATCAGGGGGATGGCTACACCTTC
CASSPNQGDGYTF
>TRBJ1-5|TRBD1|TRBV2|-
TGTGCCAGCAGTGTGGCCGGAGACAGGGCAGAGCCCCAGCATTTT
CASSVAGDRAEPQHF
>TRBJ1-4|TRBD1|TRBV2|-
TGTGCCAGCAGGCGCAGGGGGCAATTGGTCGCAACTAATGAAAAACTGTTTTTT
CASRRRGQLVATNEKLFF
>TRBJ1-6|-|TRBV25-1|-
TGTGCCAGCAGTGAACAAAAGGGCGGGTCACCCCTCCACTTT
CASSEQKGGSPLHF
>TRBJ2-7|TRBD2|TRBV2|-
TGTGCCAGCAGTGAGTTTAGAGCGGGGGGCCCCTACGAGCAGTACTTC
CASSEFRAGGPYEQYF
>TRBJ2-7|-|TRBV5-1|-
TGCGCCAGCAGCTTAGGTCTTTTGAGGGATGGAGAGCAGTACTTC
CASSLGLLRDGEQYF
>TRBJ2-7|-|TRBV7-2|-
TGTGCCAGCAGCCCTCCGCGAGGTTACGAGCAGTACTTC
CASSPPRGYEQYF
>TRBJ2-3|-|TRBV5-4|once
TGTGCCAGCAGCTTGTCGGGAACGACAGATACGCAGTATTTT
CASSLSGTTDTQYF
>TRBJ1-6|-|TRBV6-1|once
TGTGCCAGCAGTGAAGCTGAGGAGTCAGTCGGGGATTCACCCCTCCACTTT
CASSEAEESVGDSPLHF
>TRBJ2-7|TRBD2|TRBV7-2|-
TGTGCCAGCAGCTGGACTAGCGGGGCCTACGAGCAGTACTTC
CASSWTSGAYEQYF
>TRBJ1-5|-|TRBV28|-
TGTGCCAGCAGCCTCTATGAGGCAATGGGGCATCAGCCCCAGCATTTT
CASSLYEAMGHQPQHF
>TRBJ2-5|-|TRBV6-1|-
TGTGCCAGCAGTGAAGCGGGGGCAGGAAAAGAGACCCAGTACTTC
CASSEAGAGKETQYF
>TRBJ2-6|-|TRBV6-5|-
TGTGCCAGCAGTTCGCGGGGCTCTGGGGCCAACGTCCTGACTTTC
CASSSRGSGANVLTF
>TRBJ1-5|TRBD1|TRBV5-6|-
TGTGCCAGCAGCTTGTCAGGGGGTAGGCAGCCCCAGCATTTT
CASSLSGGRQPQHF
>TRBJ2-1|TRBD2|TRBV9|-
TGTGCCAGCAGCGTAGCGGTAGCGGGGGCCAGCCCACGGCAGTTCTTC
CASSVAVAGASPRQFF
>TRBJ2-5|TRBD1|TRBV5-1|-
TGCGCCAGCAGCTTGGCGATTACACTATACAGGGGCTCGGGAGAGACCCAGTACTTC
CASSLAITLYRGSGETQYF
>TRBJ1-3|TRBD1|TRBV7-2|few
TGTGCCAGCAGCTTAGGGGACAGCCGAAACACCATATATTTT
CASSLGDSRNTIYF
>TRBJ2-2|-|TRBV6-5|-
TGTGCCAGCAGTTCCAGGGTTCCCTCGAACACCGGGGAGCTGTTTTTT
CASSSRVPSNTGELFF
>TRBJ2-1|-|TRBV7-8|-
TGTGCCAGCAGCTCCGCCGGGACTGGCCAGACTAATGAGCAGTTCTTC
CASSSAGTGQTNEQFF
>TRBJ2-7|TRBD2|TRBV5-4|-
TGTGCCAGCAGCTTGGAATCAGCGGGGGGCTCCTACGAGCAGTACTTC
CASSLESAGGSYEQYF
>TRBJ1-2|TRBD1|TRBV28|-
TGTGCCAGCAGTTTCGGAGGGGGCGACTATGGCTACACCTTC
CASSFGGGDYGYTF
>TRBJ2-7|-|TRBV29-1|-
TGCAGCGTTGGGGCGGGAAGCTCCTACGAGCAGTACTTC
CSVGAGSSYEQYF
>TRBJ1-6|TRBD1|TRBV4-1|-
TGCGCCAGCAGCCAAGATGGGACAGGGAATTCACCCCTCCACTTT
CASSQDGTGNSPLHF
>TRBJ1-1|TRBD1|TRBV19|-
TGTGCCAGTAGTGAAAGAAAGGGGGCAAACACTGAAGCTTTCTTT
CASSERKGANTEAFF
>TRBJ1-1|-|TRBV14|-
TGTGCCAGCAGCCAAGATATCGGGGAGAACACTGAAGCTTTCTTT
CASSQDIGENTEAFF
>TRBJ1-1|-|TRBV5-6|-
TGTGCCAGCAGCTTGGGGACAGTGAACACTGAAGCTTTCTTT
CASSLGTVNTEAFF
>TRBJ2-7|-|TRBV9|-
TGTGCCAGCAGCGTTTCAGGGGAAGGCGCCTACGAGCAGTACTTC
CASSVSGEGAYEQYF
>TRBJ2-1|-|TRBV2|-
TGTGCCAGCAGTGAAAGTCAGGGGAACTACAATGAGCAGTTCTTC
CASSESQGNYNEQFF
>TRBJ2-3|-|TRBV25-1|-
TGTGCCAGCAGTGATAGCAGTAGCACAGATACGCAGTATTTT
CASSDSSSTDTQYF
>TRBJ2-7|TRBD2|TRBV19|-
TGTGCCAGTAGTATATGGGGGTCTAGCGGAACCTACGAGCAGTACTTC
CASSIWGSSGTYEQYF
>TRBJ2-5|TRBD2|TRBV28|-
TGTGCCACTAGGACTAGCGGGGGCCTCTCAGGGGAGACCCAGTACTTC
CATRTSGGLSGETQYF
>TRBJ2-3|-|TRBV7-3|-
TGTGCCAGCAGCGCCACGGCGGAACGCACAGATACGCAGTATTTT
CASSATAERTDTQYF
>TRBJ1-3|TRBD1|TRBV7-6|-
TGTGCCAGCAGCTTAGGTGGGGACAGGGACTCTGGAAACACCATATATTTT
CASSLGGDRDSGNTIYF
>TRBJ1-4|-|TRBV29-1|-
TGCAGCGTGGCGATGGGAGCAACTAATGAAAAACTGTTTTTT
CSVAMGATNEKLFF
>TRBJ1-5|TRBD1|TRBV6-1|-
TGTGCCAGCAGTGCCCGACAGGGCGGTCAGCCCCAGCATTTT
CASSARQGGQPQHF
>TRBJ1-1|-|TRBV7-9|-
TGTGCCAGCAGCTCCCCAGGGGTATTGCGGGTGAACACTGAAGCTTTCTTT
CASSSPGVLRVNTEAFF
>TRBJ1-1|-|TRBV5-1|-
TGCGCCAGCAGCGGACAGCTGATGAACACTGAAGCTTTCTTT
CASSGQLMNTEAFF
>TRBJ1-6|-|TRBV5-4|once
TGTGCCAGCAGTTACGGTGGCTGGGTAGAGGGTATCTATAATTCACCCCTCCACTTT
CASSYGGWVEGIYNSPLHF
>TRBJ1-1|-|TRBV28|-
TGTGCCAGCAGTTTAGAGGGCGGGGGTCGGACTGAAGCTTTCTTT
CASSLEGGGRTEAFF
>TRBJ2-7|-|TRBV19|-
TGTGCCAGTAGTCCCCGTCAAGGCGACAGGTCCTACGAGCAGTACTTC
CASSPRQGDRSYEQYF
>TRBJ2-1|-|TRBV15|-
TGTGCCACCAGCAGAGATCCGAGCTCCTACAATGAGCAGTTCTTC
CATSRDPSSYNEQFF